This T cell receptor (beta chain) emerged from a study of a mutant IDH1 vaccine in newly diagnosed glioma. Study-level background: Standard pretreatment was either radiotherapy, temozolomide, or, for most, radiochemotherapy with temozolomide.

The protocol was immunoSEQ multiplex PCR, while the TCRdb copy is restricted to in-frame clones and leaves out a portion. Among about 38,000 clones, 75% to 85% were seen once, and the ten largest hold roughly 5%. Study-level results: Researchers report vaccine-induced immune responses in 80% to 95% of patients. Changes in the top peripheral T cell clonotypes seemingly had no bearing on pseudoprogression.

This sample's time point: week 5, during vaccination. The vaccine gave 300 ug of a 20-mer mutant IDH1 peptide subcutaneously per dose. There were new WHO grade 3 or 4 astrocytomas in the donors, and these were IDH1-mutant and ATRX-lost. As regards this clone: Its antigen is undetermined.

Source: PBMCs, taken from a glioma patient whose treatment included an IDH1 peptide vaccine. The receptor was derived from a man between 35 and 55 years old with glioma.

This CDR3 is CASSPSPRQGATEAFF. The CDR3 DNA sequence: TGTGCCAGCAGCCCTAGCCCTAGACAGGGCGCCACTGAAGCTTTCTTT. V gene TRBV7-6 combines with J gene TRBJ1-1; 7 nucleotides line up with TRBD1. CDR1 is SGHVS, CDR2 FNYEAQ, per germline. The V segment lost 5 bases and the J segment 4 bases; nucleotides outside the gene matches: 13. This CDR3 is built from 16 residues.